The rows below give T cell receptor beta chains drawn from one sample of a study of early T cells in non-severe SARS-CoV-2 infection. TCRdb processed the 5' RACE reads anew with MiXCR; each CDR3 protein has one entry. In the table there are 60,000 or so distinct CDR3 sequences, about 8.9% of which are singletons. The sample was whole blood. The origin of the receptors is an adult who was a healthcare worker with PCR-confirmed SARS-CoV-2 infection or an uninfected control (not recorded which). The CDR3 runs from the conserved cysteine through the conserved F or W.

V	J	CDR3
TRBV7-2	TRBJ2-1	CASSARIRGEQFF
TRBV7-9	TRBJ2-7	CASSLAEVSTDEQYF
TRBV2	TRBJ2-3	CASREQGLAGTDTQYF
TRBV29-1	TRBJ2-1	CSVDTRGPNEQFF
TRBV12-3/TRBV12-4	TRBJ2-7	CASNLGPGEQYF
TRBV6-6	TRBJ2-7	CASRTGTGYEQYF
TRBV4-2	TRBJ2-3	CASSQDQAGATDTQYF
TRBV10-3	TRBJ2-3	CAISNTDTQYF
TRBV28	TRBJ2-4	CASSHRQVAKNIQYF
TRBV29-1	TRBJ2-7	CSVEKGGAVYEQYF
TRBV30	TRBJ2-3	CAWISGDSTDTQYF
TRBV7-2	TRBJ2-2	CASSYTGFNTGELFF
TRBV19	TRBJ2-3	CASSPPGTSGSRSTDTQYF
TRBV5-1	TRBJ2-5	CASSSGHLGETQYF
TRBV28	TRBJ1-2	CASSRTVAYGYTF
TRBV27	TRBJ1-5	CASSPAGTGQPQHF
TRBV20-1	TRBJ1-1	CSGPEGARTEAFF
TRBV4-1	TRBJ1-2	CASSQEGLKAGGYTF
TRBV11-1	TRBJ2-1	CASSLGRGSRSEQFF
TRBV7-2	TRBJ2-4	CASSLGGAGEGNIQYF
TRBV7-8	TRBJ2-7	CASSLGTGDEQYF
TRBV11-2	TRBJ2-2	CASSLEVAAKLFF
TRBV28	TRBJ2-1	CASRRGQHNEQFF
TRBV7-9	TRBJ2-2	CASSPSFVTGELFF
TRBV20-1	TRBJ1-4	CSARPWDEKLFF
TRBV20-1	TRBJ2-5	CSARGLAGVSSETQYF
TRBV28	TRBJ2-3	CASSFVSAGGPTDTQYF
TRBV28	TRBJ2-1	CASSLPGQGAGVYNDEQFF
TRBV5-1	TRBJ2-7	CASSLAVGQGNEQYF
TRBV3-2	TRBJ2-1	CASSQELAGPDRLYNEQFF
TRBV20-1	TRBJ1-4	CSASGPGDEKLFF
TRBV28	TRBJ2-3	CASSSNGQADTQYF
TRBV4-1	TRBJ2-2	CASSQETGPFTGELFF
TRBV6-2/TRBV6-3	TRBJ1-5	CASSLIQPSPQHF
TRBV28	TRBJ2-3	CASSGTGGDTQYF
TRBV7-9	TRBJ1-1	CASSPRDKLMNTEAFF
TRBV20-1	TRBJ2-3	CSARLEDTQYF
TRBV12-3/TRBV12-4	TRBJ1-1	CASSYGQIGVGTEAFF
TRBV7-9	TRBJ2-4	CASSLAPLGTSGAQYF
TRBV3-1	TRBJ2-7	CASIGLAGESEQYF
TRBV12-3/TRBV12-4	TRBJ2-7	CASSQDAGGGPYEQYF
TRBV7-2	TRBJ2-5	CASSSDRGRETQYF
TRBV10-3	TRBJ2-5	CAISDQETQYF
TRBV24-1	TRBJ2-2	CATSDLGGSSTGELFF
TRBV28	TRBJ2-5	CASSPGGLAESGETQYF
TRBV12-3/TRBV12-4	TRBJ2-3	CASSSGGSTQYF
TRBV12-3/TRBV12-4	TRBJ2-5	CASSLTAAFWAETQYF
TRBV4-1	TRBJ2-7	CASSHPGTAYEQYF
TRBV28	TRBJ2-1	CASSDNNEQFF
TRBV7-2	TRBJ2-5	CASSLVGQTGGTQYF
TRBV29-1	TRBJ1-4	CSVVGGQFNEKLFF
TRBV27	TRBJ1-5	CASSLRTGTGNSNQPQHF
TRBV2	TRBJ2-7	CASSEDSIISYEQYF